One sample yielded the 22 T cell receptor beta chains listed below, sequenced in a study of cytomegalovirus exposure and HLA in healthy donors. The PCR contained 60 Vbeta and 13 Jbeta primers. The repertoire was sequenced with immunoSEQ multiplex PCR; TCRdb's copy has only in-frame clones and lacks some. This repertoire shows about 120,000 clones, about 81% found once; its top ten account for about 1.8%. The material sequenced was PBMCs. Every receptor here comes from a man aged 40-49 years in good health and CMV-seronegative.

The J gene is TRBJ2-1, the V gene TRBV11-3; weak D call: TRBD2 (6 bases). The CDR3 loop spans 14 amino acids. Germline V CDR1 and CDR2: SGHNT, YENEEA. Between the trimmed V and J ends, which lost 1 base and 6 bases, there was a span of 10 bases. CDR3 bases: TGTGCCAGCAGCTTAGGACTAGTGGGCAATGAGCAGTTCTTC. Encoded protein: CASSLGLVGNEQFF.

V usage is TRBV7-2 and J usage is TRBJ2-5; 7 nucleotides line up with TRBD2. V lost 6 bases and J lost 10; bases outside the gene matches: 8. CDR1 is SGHTA and CDR2 is FQGNSA in the germline V gene. CDR3 length equals 12 residues. DNA of the CDR3: TGTGCCAGCAGTAGCCCCCGGGGGGACCAGTACTTC. Translated, it gives CASSSPRGDQYF. The complete variable domain, with remaining parts taken from reference TRBV7-2 and TRBJ2-5, reads GAGVSQSPSNKVTEKGKDVELRCDPISGHTALYWYRQSLGQGLEFLIYFQGNSAPDKSGLPSDRFSAERTGGSVSTLTIQRTQQEDSAVYLCASSSPRGDQYFGPGTRLLVL.

The V call is TRBV19, the J call TRBJ2-7, with 12 bases matching TRBD2. Germline CDR1 is LNHDA and CDR2 is SQIVND (reference sequence). V shed 5 bases and J 6 bases; nucleotides not matched to a gene: 8. This CDR3 is built from 15 residues. The CDR3 DNA is TGTGCCAGTAGTGGACTAGCGGGACTAAAGGGCGAGCAGTACTTC. Translated: CASSGLAGLKGEQYF.

This chain links TRBV4-1 with TRBJ2-4, with a tentative D call TRBD2 (7 bases). The germline V gene has CDR1 MGHRA and CDR2 YSYEKL. The V gene lost 1 base and the J gene lost 12 bases, with 16 bases spanning the gap. CDR3 length: 14 residues. The chain's CDR3 is CASSQVGGADSQYF. The CDR3 DNA is TGCGCCAGCAGCCAAGTAGGGGGGGCGGACAGTCAGTACTTC.

The genes are TRBV2 and TRBJ1-5, with a weak D call TRBD1 (5 bases). The CDR3 is 14 amino acids. Trimming cost V 3 bases and J 4 bases, with 10 bases left between them. CDR1 and CDR2 (germline): SNHLY, FYNNEI. CDR3 sequence reads: CASSEQAGNQPQHF. In nucleotides, the CDR3 is TGTGCCAGCAGTGAGCAGGCAGGGAATCAGCCCCAGCATTTT.

This clone was seen more than once but under ten times. The rearrangement joins TRBV27 to TRBJ1-1, with D tentatively TRBD1 (6 bases). The ends were cut back, 3 bases at V and 0 bases at J, with 14 bases in the middle. This CDR3 contains 16 residues. Germline V lookup: CDR1 MNHEY, CDR2 SMNVEV (reference sequence). Written as DNA, the CDR3 is TGTGCCAGCAGTTTTGGGAAGGGGGGGATGAACACTGAAGCTTTCTTT. Its protein product is CASSFGKGGMNTEAFF.

The rearrangement uses TRBV5-1 and TRBJ2-7, with TRBD2 matching over 8 bases. Germline CDR1 is SGHRS and CDR2 is YFSETQ. The CDR3 is 14 amino acids. V lost 5 bases, J lost 2 bases, and 6 bases stayed unmatched. The CDR3 sequence: CASSSTSATYEQYF. The CDR3 region has the DNA TGCGCCAGCAGTTCGACTAGCGCCACCTACGAGCAGTACTTC.

The chain joins TRBV6-5 to TRBJ2-7; 7 nucleotides agree with TRBD1. Per germline, CDR1 MNHEY and CDR2 SVGAGI. CDR3 size: 14 residues. After removal of 2 bases from V and 4 bases from J, the junction contained 5 bases not matched to a gene. The DNA for the CDR3 is TGTGCCAGCAGTTACGACAGGGTCATTTACGAGCAGTACTTC. This codes for CASSYDRVIYEQYF.

The rearrangement joins TRBV19 to TRBJ2-7, with 8 bases lining up with TRBD1. The CDR3 runs 13 residues. The germline V gene encodes CDR1 LNHDA and CDR2 SQIVND (reference sequence). As DNA, the CDR3 is TGTGCTACCTCCGGGACAGGTCACGGGGAGCAGTACTTC. Residues: CATSGTGHGEQYF.

CDR3: CASSRDRDNQPQHF. In DNA, the CDR3 is TGTGCCAGCAGTAGGGACAGAGACAATCAGCCCCAGCATTTT. The gene calls are TRBV6-5 and TRBJ1-5, with TRBD1 matching 7 bases. The CDR3 totals 14 residues. The junction had 4 bases not matched to a gene; V was cut back by 5 bases and J by 3 bases. Germline V gives CDR1 MNHEY, CDR2 SVGAGI.

The chain has TRBV11-2 and TRBJ2-5; D is possibly TRBD1 (6 bases). CDR3 length: 18 amino acids. V was pared by 7 bases and J by 4 bases, with 28 bases between. Germline assignment: CDR1 SGHAT and CDR2 FQNNGV. CDR3 region: CASTYTTPPGQGGETQYF. DNA of the CDR3: TGTGCCAGCACCTACACAACCCCCCCGGGACAAGGCGGAGAGACCCAGTACTTC.

The gene calls are TRBV7-9 and TRBJ1-1, with 7 bases lining up with TRBD1. This CDR3 is built from 15 residues. V lost 1 base and J lost 4; bases outside the gene matches: 6. Germline V gene sequence: CDR1 SEHNR, CDR2 FQNEAQ (reference sequence). Here the CDR3 reads CASSLGWTGGTEAFF. In DNA, the CDR3 is TGTGCCAGCAGCTTAGGGTGGACAGGAGGCACTGAAGCTTTCTTT.

The J gene is TRBJ1-2, the V gene TRBV7-2; no clear D gene. The germline V gene has CDR1 SGHTA and CDR2 FQGNSA. Trimming took 1 base from V and 8 from J, leaving 17 bases between them. The CDR3 contains 15 residues. CDR3 sequence: CASSLGGTAERGYTF. CDR3 sequence (DNA): TGTGCCAGCAGCTTAGGGGGAACAGCGGAACGGGGCTACACCTTC.

The genes are TRBV18 and TRBJ1-1, with D hard to call. Trimming shortened V by 2 bases and J by 3 bases, and 7 bases separated the two germline ends. Germline loops: CDR1 KGHSH, CDR2 LQKENI. CDR3 length: 13 residues. The CDR3 DNA follows: TGTGCCAGCTCACCAATCGGGGACACTGAAGCTTTCTTT. It specifies CASSPIGDTEAFF.

A single count supports this clone. The chain employs TRBV30 and TRBJ2-7, with a tentative D call TRBD2 (5 bases). The CDR3 is 14 amino acids. The germline gives CDR1 GTSNPN, CDR2 SVGIG (reference sequence). The V end was cut by 6 bases, the J end by 3 bases, with 18 bases between. The CDR3 region is CACREQRLIYEQYF. The CDR3 DNA follows: TGTGCCTGTAGAGAGCAGAGACTAATCTACGAGCAGTACTTC.

The rearrangement joins TRBV5-4 to TRBJ1-1, with D perhaps TRBD1 (5 bases). CDR1 SGHNT and CDR2 YYREEE come from the germline V gene (reference sequence). This CDR3 comprises 13 residues. The V end lost 6 bases, the J end lost 1 base, and 10 bases lay between the germline ends. Here the CDR3 DNA reads TGTGCCAGCACAAACACAGGGAACACTGAAGCTTTCTTT. Translation gives CASTNTGNTEAFF. Drawing the rest from reference TRBV5-4 and TRBJ1-1, the complete variable domain is ETGVTQSPTHLIKTRGQQVTLRCSSQSGHNTVSWYQQALGQGPQFIFQYYREEENGRGNFPPRFSGLQFPNYSSELNVNALELDDSALYLCASTNTGNTEAFFGQGTRLTVV.

This chain uses TRBV11-2 with TRBJ2-1; 8 positions agree with TRBD2. Germline V CDR1 and CDR2: SGHAT, FQNNGV. This CDR3 spans 13 amino acids. J was trimmed by 7 bases and V by 4 bases; bases with no gene match: 3. The CDR3 nucleotides are TGTGCCAGCAGCTCGGGAGGGGGGAATGAGCAGTTCTTC. This translates into CASSSGGGNEQFF.

CDR3 loop: CASSPRDRKSNGYTF. The DNA for the CDR3 is TGTGCCAGCAGCCCCCGGGACAGAAAAAGTAATGGCTACACCTTC. This chain joins TRBV7-9 and TRBJ1-2, with 7 bases lining up with TRBD1. Germline lookup yields CDR1 SEHNR and CDR2 FQNEAQ (reference sequence). The CDR3 extends over 15 amino acids. With V trimmed by 5 bases and J by 6 bases, 12 bases remained unmatched.

The table lists this clone with a count of one. The genes are TRBV9 and TRBJ1-6, with D hard to call. The CDR3 sequence is 13 residues long. Trimming removed 0 bases from V and 8 bases from J, with 6 bases in between. Germline loops: CDR1 SGDLS, CDR2 YYNGEE. CDR3 nucleotides: TGTGCCAGCAGCGTAGGCGGTTATTCACCCCTCCACTTT. Its protein is CASSVGGYSPLHF. The complete variable domain, with remaining parts taken from reference TRBV9 and TRBJ1-6, reads DSGVTQTPKHLITATGQRVTLRCSPRSGDLSVYWYQQSLDQGLQFLIQYYNGEERAKGNILERFSAQQFPDLHSELNLSSLELGDSALYFCASSVGGYSPLHFGNGTRLTVT.

The genes are TRBV18 and TRBJ1-3, with D uncertain. CDR1 is KGHSH, CDR2 LQKENI, per germline. V lost 4 bases and J 4 bases, leaving 14 bases between the germline ends. CDR3 length equals 15 residues. CDR3 in DNA: TGTGCCAGCTCACGTGACAAGAAAAGGGGAAACACCATATATTTT. Encoded protein: CASSRDKKRGNTIYF. Together with reference TRBV18 and TRBJ1-3, the CDR3 gives the full variable domain: NAGVMQNPRHLVRRRGQEARLRCSPMKGHSHVYWYRQLPEEGLKFMVYLQKENIIDESGMPKERFSAEFPKEGPSILRIQQVVRGDSAAYFCASSRDKKRGNTIYFGEGSWLTVV.

The chain has TRBV19 and TRBJ1-4, with a weak D call TRBD1 (6 bases). Germline loops: CDR1 LNHDA, CDR2 SQIVND (reference sequence). V was pared by 5 bases and J by 3 bases, with 13 bases between. The CDR3 totals 15 residues. The CDR3 spells CASSPGDRSNEKLFF. The CDR3 coding sequence is TGTGCCAGTAGTCCAGGGGATCGTTCTAATGAAAAACTGTTTTTT.

J is TRBJ1-1 and V is TRBV28; 7 bases map to TRBD1. The CDR3 covers 15 residues. The ends lost 4 bases at V and 5 bases at J; junction bases unmatched: 10. The germline CDR1 and CDR2 sequences are MDHEN and SYDVKM. The CDR3 sequence: CASSYLDRARTEAFF. CDR3 coding DNA: TGTGCCAGCAGTTACCTAGACAGGGCCCGGACTGAAGCTTTCTTT.